The rows below give T cell receptor beta chains drawn from one sample of a study of Ad26.COV2.S vaccination and SARS-CoV-2 variants. Repertoires were generated with immunoSEQ multiplex PCR, while TCRdb's copy carries only in-frame clones and drops some. In the table there are about 180,000 clones, around 88% of which are singletons. The specimen was peripheral blood, collected after recovery from COVID-19. The source is a human donor who had recovered from COVID-19. Each CDR3 is given without its conserved first and last residue.

TRBV10-2	ASSESLALAGREQF
TRBV7-3	ASSFGGTETQY
TRBV9	ASSVELAGGTSYNEQF
TRBV25-1	ASSEWASGTDTQY
TRBV6-5	ASSWTGYEQY
TRBV3-1/TRBV3-2	ASSQERQEPTNEKLF
TRBV15	ATSRHDSSYEQY
TRBV5-1	ASSLGGEVYNEQF
TRBV6-5	ASTRGPTSPLH
TRBV7-3	ASSSGPSGGAYYNEQF
TRBV19	ASRRFGTSGVHIDEQF
TRBV28	ASTRDRGFYEQY
TRBV5-4	ASSLGLAGLNTGELF
TRBV18	ASSPLATRGNKNIQY
TRBV10-3	AISTGQGQPQH
TRBV5-6	ASSLASGRDTGELF
TRBV7-2	ASSRLAETQY
TRBV3-1/TRBV3-2	ASSQRDRGTYEQY
TRBV4-2	ASSQGLAAANEQF
TRBV7-8	ASSFRQLNSPLH
TRBV7-2	ASSLGQGRGTSPLH
TRBV3-1/TRBV3-2	ASSQVAGVTYNEQF
TRBV9	ASSGPAAGKETQY
TRBV4-1	ASSQVWLSGANVLT
TRBV7-3	ASSVGGGSYEQY
TRBV2	ASSEPRNKGRNEQF